This T cell receptor beta chain was identified during a study of cytomegalovirus exposure and HLA in healthy donors. Regarding this clone: Its cognate antigen is unknown.

Study outcomes and limitations: Among the sequence variants, a highly shared cluster was likely an artifact of sequencing. At a 0.05 false discovery rate, a later analysis found approximately 17,000 TCR beta sequences to be associated with HLA alleles. Cytomegalovirus-associated TCR beta chains were listed, numbering 150 to 200.

In the PCR, 60 Vbeta and 13 Jbeta primers were used. In the source study's methods: Among the unique TCR beta chains that a later analysis counted, around 72 million in all, about 11 million were shared. Profiling relied on immunoSEQ multiplex PCR, and the TCRdb table lists in-frame clones only, not all of them. V and J calls and clone size are given by that table; D and trimming were obtained from the DNA. The sample contains some 180,000 clones, about four fifths of which appear only once. CDR3 length: 15 residues. The germline V gene has CDR1 SGHKS and CDR2 YYEKEE (reference sequence). V trimming: 5 bases; J trimming: 1 base; junction bases outside the gene matches: 7.

The sequence derives from a young woman in good health and CMV-seronegative. The chain recombines TRBV5-5 with TRBJ2-7; 9 bases agree with TRBD2. The sequencing input was PBMCs. The CDR3 loop reads CASSVAGASSYEQYF. The CDR3 coding sequence is TGTGCCAGCAGTGTAGCGGGAGCATCATCCTACGAGCAGTACTTC.